These T cell receptor beta chains were read from a single sample in a study of cytomegalovirus exposure and HLA in healthy donors. Here immunoSEQ multiplex PCR was the method, and the copy in TCRdb shows in-frame clones only, minus some. The sample contains about 110,000 clones, more than 60% of which appear only once. Input material: PBMCs. These TCRs come from a woman in her forties or fifties in good health and CMV-seropositive. Each CDR3 is given with its conserved first and last residue. The order of the fields is V gene, J gene, clone size, D gene, CDR3 DNA, CDR3 protein. D genes are given only for firm matches. Not all rows give a size; the values are once, few, many and, for expanded clones, a class.

V: TRBV4-3
J: TRBJ2-1
size: .
D: TRBD2
DNA: TGCGCCAGCAGCCAAGATAATGGCTTCAGCGGGGGCGACGACAATGAGCAGTTCTTC
CDR3: CASSQDNGFSGGDDNEQFF

V: TRBV6-1
J: TRBJ2-2
size: few
D: .
DNA: TGTGCCTCCTCAGAGAGGCGGGGCGGGGAGCTGTTTTTT
CDR3: CASSERRGGELFF

V: TRBV30
J: TRBJ1-5
size: .
D: .
DNA: TGTGCCTGGAGTCCACAGGCTAATCAGCCCCAGCATTTT
CDR3: CAWSPQANQPQHF

V: TRBV28
J: TRBJ1-2
size: .
D: TRBD1
DNA: TGTGCCAGCAGTTCCCCCGGGACAGTGTATGGCTACACCTTC
CDR3: CASSSPGTVYGYTF

V: TRBV4-2
J: TRBJ2-7
size: once
D: .
DNA: TGTGCCAGCAGCCAAGAAAGGACTTCCTACGAGCAGTACTTC
CDR3: CASSQERTSYEQYF

V: TRBV4-1
J: TRBJ1-4
size: .
D: .
DNA: TGCGCCAGCAGCCATCAGGCGAATCTGGAAAAACTGTTTTTT
CDR3: CASSHQANLEKLFF

V: TRBV7-3
J: TRBJ2-1
size: once
D: .
DNA: TGTGCCAGCAGCACCACAGGGTACAATGAGCAGTTCTTC
CDR3: CASSTTGYNEQFF

V: TRBV7-9
J: TRBJ1-5
size: .
D: .
DNA: TGTGCCAGCAGCTTATGGGCAGGTGAACAGCCCCAGCATTTT
CDR3: CASSLWAGEQPQHF

V: TRBV6-5
J: TRBJ1-1
size: .
D: .
DNA: TGTGCCAGCAGTTACTCCCTCATAGCGAACACTGAAGCTTTCTTT
CDR3: CASSYSLIANTEAFF

V: TRBV6-5
J: TRBJ1-1
size: few
D: .
DNA: TGTGCCAGCAGGGAGGCGACCCTTGGGAAAGCTTTCTTT
CDR3: CASREATLGKAFF

V: TRBV7-2
J: TRBJ1-3
size: .
D: .
DNA: TGTGCCAGCAGCCCCGGCGGGCCTTCTAGGACCATATATTTT
CDR3: CASSPGGPSRTIYF

V: TRBV11-3
J: TRBJ2-7
size: .
D: .
DNA: TGTGCCAGCAGCTTAGGCCGGGACAAATCCTACGAGCAGTACTTC
CDR3: CASSLGRDKSYEQYF

V: TRBV5-1
J: TRBJ1-6
size: .
D: .
DNA: TGCGCCAGCAGCTTGGCGGGCCGGGACTTCTCACCCCTCCACTTT
CDR3: CASSLAGRDFSPLHF

V: TRBV7-3
J: TRBJ2-3
size: once
D: .
DNA: TGTGCCAGCGGTACTTCAGGGGTACGGCGGGGGGATACGCAGTATTTT
CDR3: CASGTSGVRRGDTQYF

V: TRBV6-5
J: TRBJ1-2
size: .
D: .
DNA: TGTGCCAGCAGCCCTGACGGAGTGCAGGGCTACACCTTC
CDR3: CASSPDGVQGYTF

V: TRBV2
J: TRBJ1-4
size: .
D: .
DNA: TGTGCCAGCATCCGTGCCAGGGCTGAAAAACTGTTTTTT
CDR3: CASIRARAEKLFF

V: TRBV5-1
J: TRBJ2-5
size: .
D: .
DNA: TGCGCCAGCAGCTTATCCGCGGGCGAACAAGAGACCCAGTACTTC
CDR3: CASSLSAGEQETQYF

V: TRBV5-1
J: TRBJ1-6
size: .
D: .
DNA: TGCGCCAGCAGCTCGGACGGCGTTAGAGGGTCACCCCTCCACTTT
CDR3: CASSSDGVRGSPLHF

V: TRBV4-2
J: TRBJ2-7
size: .
D: .
DNA: TGTGCCAGCAGCAATAATCCGGGATCAAGCTCCTACGAGCAGTACTTC
CDR3: CASSNNPGSSSYEQYF

V: TRBV7-2
J: TRBJ1-3
size: .
D: TRBD1
DNA: TGTGCCAGCAGCTTAGAGACAGGGTTGGGGAACACCATATATTTT
CDR3: CASSLETGLGNTIYF

V: TRBV6-5
J: TRBJ1-2
size: .
D: TRBD1
DNA: TGTGCCAGCAGCCGACAGGGGTCCTATGGCTACACCTTC
CDR3: CASSRQGSYGYTF

V: TRBV5-1
J: TRBJ2-2
size: .
D: .
DNA: TGCGCCAGCAGCTTGGATCAGGGATTCACCGGGGAGCTGTTTTTT
CDR3: CASSLDQGFTGELFF

V: TRBV6-1
J: TRBJ2-7
size: few
D: TRBD1
DNA: TGTGCCAGCACCCCCCTCAGGGACAGTCCCTACGAGCAGTACTTC
CDR3: CASTPLRDSPYEQYF

V: TRBV7-9
J: TRBJ1-1
size: once
D: .
DNA: TGTGCCAGCAGTCTCGACGACAGGTTGGGGAACACTGAAGCTTTCTTT
CDR3: CASSLDDRLGNTEAFF

V: TRBV7-6
J: TRBJ2-1
size: .
D: TRBD2
DNA: TGTGCCAGCAGCTTGAGGCGTAGCGGGGGGGGCCCATCCTACAATGAGCAGTTCTTC
CDR3: CASSLRRSGGGPSYNEQFF

V: TRBV7-6
J: TRBJ2-7
size: .
D: TRBD1
DNA: TGTGCCAGCAGCGTGGGACAGGGGACCTACGAGCAGTACTTC
CDR3: CASSVGQGTYEQYF

V: TRBV7-6
J: TRBJ1-6
size: .
D: TRBD1
DNA: TGTGCCAGCAGCTCAATGGACAGGGGCCATTCACCCCTCCACTTT
CDR3: CASSSMDRGHSPLHF

V: TRBV19
J: TRBJ1-4
size: .
D: .
DNA: TGTGCCAGTAGACCGCTAGGGGAAGGGACTAATGAAAAACTGTTTTTT
CDR3: CASRPLGEGTNEKLFF

V: TRBV5-6
J: TRBJ2-1
size: .
D: TRBD2
DNA: TGTGCCAGCAGCTTGCTAGCGGGGACAGATAATGAGCAGTTCTTC
CDR3: CASSLLAGTDNEQFF

V: TRBV4-1
J: TRBJ2-2
size: .
D: .
DNA: TGCGCCAGCAGCCAAGAGGGGGCGGGGGTAGCCGGGGAGCTGTTTTTT
CDR3: CASSQEGAGVAGELFF

V: TRBV7-2
J: TRBJ2-5
size: .
D: TRBD2
DNA: TGTGCCAGCAGCTTAGGCGGCAGCCTGCGGGAGCAGTACTTC
CDR3: CASSLGGSLREQYF

V: TRBV29-1
J: TRBJ1-1
size: .
D: .
DNA: TGCAGTACAAGGAACACTGAAGCTTTCTTT
CDR3: CSTRNTEAFF

V: TRBV19
J: TRBJ1-4
size: .
D: TRBD1
DNA: TGTGCCAGTAGTATATGGACAGGGCCTACTAATGAAAAACTGTTTTTT
CDR3: CASSIWTGPTNEKLFF

V: TRBV29-1
J: TRBJ1-2
size: .
D: .
DNA: TGCAGCGTTTCAGAGGGCCCTAACTATGGCTACACCTTC
CDR3: CSVSEGPNYGYTF

V: TRBV27
J: TRBJ2-1
size: few
D: .
DNA: TGTGCCAGCAGTTCCCGAGCCACCTCCTACAATGAGCAGTTCTTC
CDR3: CASSSRATSYNEQFF

V: TRBV6-5
J: TRBJ1-2
size: .
D: TRBD1
DNA: TGTGCCAGCAGTAGGACAGGTCGAGTTAACTATGGCTACACCTTC
CDR3: CASSRTGRVNYGYTF

V: TRBV30
J: TRBJ1-6
size: .
D: .
DNA: TGTGCCTGGAGTGTACAGGCCGGGTTCAATTCACCCCTCCACTTT
CDR3: CAWSVQAGFNSPLHF

V: TRBV7-8
J: TRBJ1-3
size: .
D: TRBD1
DNA: TGTGCCAGCAGCCCCCTGACAGGGACTGGAAACACCATATATTTT
CDR3: CASSPLTGTGNTIYF

V: TRBV5-1
J: TRBJ2-1
size: once
D: TRBD2
DNA: TGCGCCAGCAGCTTGGAGACTAGCGGGGGCTACAATGAGCAGTTCTTC
CDR3: CASSLETSGGYNEQFF

V: TRBV28
J: TRBJ1-2
size: .
D: TRBD1
DNA: TGTGCCAGCAGTCACACAGGGGCCAGGGGCCTCACCTATGGCTACACCTTC
CDR3: CASSHTGARGLTYGYTF

V: TRBV10-3
J: TRBJ2-1
size: once
D: TRBD1
DNA: TGTGCCATCAGTGAGTCGAGGGACAGGGGATACTACAATGAGCAGTTCTTC
CDR3: CAISESRDRGYYNEQFF

V: TRBV5-1
J: TRBJ2-5
size: few
D: TRBD2
DNA: TGCGCCAGCAGCTCGAGGGAACTAGCGGGGGCCATCGTTCCCCAGTACTTC
CDR3: CASSSRELAGAIVPQYF

V: TRBV9
J: TRBJ2-3
size: .
D: TRBD2
DNA: TGTGCCAGCAGCGTAGGACTAGCGGGGGGGGCGATCGATACGCAGTATTTT
CDR3: CASSVGLAGGAIDTQYF

V: TRBV6-1
J: TRBJ1-1
size: .
D: .
DNA: TGTGCCAGCATTGGAGAACGGGGGGAAGCTTTCTTT
CDR3: CASIGERGEAFF

V: TRBV9
J: TRBJ1-6
size: .
D: .
DNA: TGTGCCAGCAGCCGGGGACTGGTTAATTCACCCCTCCACTTT
CDR3: CASSRGLVNSPLHF

V: TRBV5-1
J: TRBJ1-6
size: .
D: TRBD1
DNA: TGCGCCAGCAGCTCTCAGGGGGCTGGTTCACCCCTCCACTTT
CDR3: CASSSQGAGSPLHF

V: TRBV5-4
J: TRBJ2-1
size: .
D: TRBD2
DNA: TGTGCCAGCAGCCCTTGGAAGACTAGCGGGGGGGCCAATGAGCAGTTCTTC
CDR3: CASSPWKTSGGANEQFF

V: TRBV18
J: TRBJ2-5
size: .
D: .
DNA: TGTGCCAGCTCACCCTTCGACAGGCGCCAAGAGACCCAGTACTTC
CDR3: CASSPFDRRQETQYF